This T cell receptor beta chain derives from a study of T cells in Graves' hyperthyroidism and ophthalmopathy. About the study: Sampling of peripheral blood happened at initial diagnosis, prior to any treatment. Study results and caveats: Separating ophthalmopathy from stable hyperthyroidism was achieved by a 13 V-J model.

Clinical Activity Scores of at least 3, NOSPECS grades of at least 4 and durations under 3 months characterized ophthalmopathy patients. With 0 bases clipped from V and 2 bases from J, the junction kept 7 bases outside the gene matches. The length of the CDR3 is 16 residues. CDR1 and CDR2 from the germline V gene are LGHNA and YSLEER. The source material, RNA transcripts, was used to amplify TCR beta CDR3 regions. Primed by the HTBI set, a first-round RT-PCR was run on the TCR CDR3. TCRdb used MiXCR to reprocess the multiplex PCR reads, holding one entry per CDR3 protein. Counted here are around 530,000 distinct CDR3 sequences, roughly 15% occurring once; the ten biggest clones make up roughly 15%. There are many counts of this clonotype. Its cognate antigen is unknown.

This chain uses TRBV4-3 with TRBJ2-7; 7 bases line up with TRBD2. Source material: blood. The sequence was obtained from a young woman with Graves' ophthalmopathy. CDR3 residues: CASSQESGDLTYEQYF. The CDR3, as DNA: TGCGCCAGCAGCCAAGAGAGCGGGGACCTTACCTACGAGCAGTACTTC.